Shown below are 28 T cell receptor beta chains from a single sample sequenced in a study of regulatory T cells in long-lasting Graves disease. CDR3-region Arm-PCR and iRepertoire HTBI primers produced the TCR beta libraries. TCRdb re-called the multiplex PCR reads with MiXCR, one entry per CDR3 protein. The table shows about 310,000 distinct CDR3 sequences, with 15% to 20% occurring only once. Time point reported: newly diagnosed GD, antithyroid drugs for less than 3 months. Following extraction of RNA from PBMCs, that RNA was used to make the TCR library. The material sequenced was peripheral blood mononuclear cells (PBMCs), taken at new diagnosis, from a patient treated with antithyroid drugs. The receptors stem from a female donor with Graves disease.

This rearrangement joins TRBV5-1 to TRBJ1-1; D remains unclear. CDR1 and CDR2 (germline): SGHRS, YFSETQ. The V end was cut by 3 bases, the J end by 2 bases, with 11 bases between. This CDR3 contains 14 residues. The CDR3 DNA reads TGCGCCAGCAGCTCGGGGTATTTTAACACTGAAGCTTTCTTT. This gives the protein CASSSGYFNTEAFF.

This clonotype was found many times. The chain is built from TRBV2 and TRBJ2-3, with 10 positions matching TRBD2. CDR1 is SNHLY, CDR2 FYNNEI, per germline. CDR3 size: 16 residues. Trimming cost V 3 bases and J 2 bases; bases outside gene matches: 5. The CDR3 loop reads CASSEGTSAITDTQYF. The CDR3 DNA reads as TGTGCCAGCAGTGAGGGGACTAGCGCTATCACAGATACGCAGTATTTT.

Many counts were recorded for this clonotype. The chain recombines TRBV28 with TRBJ2-7, with TRBD2 matching 7 bases. CDR1 and CDR2 from the germline V gene are MDHEN and SYDVKM. There are 15 residues in the CDR3. After removal of 10 bases from V and 4 bases from J, the junction contained 16 bases not matched to a gene. CDR3 coding DNA: TGTGCCACGTCAAGGGGAGGGAGGGCTATTTACGAGCAGTACTTC. This codes for CATSRGGRAIYEQYF.

The sample holds a few counts of this clonotype. The V call is TRBV6-6, the J call TRBJ2-3, with 16 bases identical to TRBD2. The V segment lost 0 bases and the J segment 8 bases; nucleotides outside the gene matches: 2. CDR3 length: 16 amino acids. CDR1 is MNHNY and CDR2 is SVGAGI in the germline V gene (reference sequence). The CDR3 protein is CASSYSGTSGRGTQYF. CDR3 nucleotides: TGTGCCAGCAGTTACTCGGGGACTAGCGGGAGGGGTACGCAGTATTTT.

This clonotype has ten or more counts. The genes are TRBV2 and TRBJ1-2; D uncertain. Germline V gene sequence: CDR1 SNHLY, CDR2 FYNNEI. V lost 4 bases to trimming and J lost 1 base, with 7 bases between them. This CDR3 region has 13 residues. The CDR3 sequence is CASSGTLNYGYTF. CDR3 sequence (DNA): TGTGCCAGCAGTGGAACACTTAACTATGGCTACACCTTC.

This chain connects TRBV11-2 to TRBJ2-7, with TRBD2 as a possible D gene (6 bases). Trimming stripped 4 bases from V and 1 base from J, with 11 bases between. In germline, CDR1 is SGHAT, CDR2 FQNNGV. This CDR3 contains 14 residues. The DNA for the CDR3 is TGTGCCAGCAGCTCCAGACTAGGATCCTACGAGCAGTACTTC. The encoded protein is CASSSRLGSYEQYF.

V usage is TRBV3-1 and J usage is TRBJ2-7, with a tentative D call TRBD2 (6 bases). The CDR3 covers 16 residues. The V gene lost 4 bases and the J gene lost 3 bases, with 19 bases spanning the gap. Germline V lookup: CDR1 LGHDT, CDR2 YNNKEL (reference sequence). Here the CDR3 DNA reads TGTGCCAGCAGCCCCCTGGGACTTCGGCGCAGCTACGAGCAGTACTTC. Translated, it gives CASSPLGLRRSYEQYF.

The CDR3 here is CASSLGGTGGLYEQYF. The CDR3 region has the DNA TGTGCCAGCAGCTTAGGGGGGACAGGGGGCCTGTACGAGCAGTACTTC. The chain joins TRBV7-2 to TRBJ2-7, with 12 positions matching TRBD1. There are 16 residues in the CDR3. The V segment lost 1 base and the J segment 4 bases; nucleotides outside the gene matches: 5. Germline CDR1 is SGHTA and CDR2 is FQGNSA.

In its sample, this clonotype was seen many times. This sequence joins TRBV28 and TRBJ2-3; weak D call: TRBD2 (6 bases). Germline V gene data show CDR1 as MDHEN and CDR2 as SYDVKM. Trimming took 7 bases from V and 2 from J, leaving 25 bases between them. There are 18 residues in the CDR3. The CDR3 nucleotides read TGTGCCAGCACCCCCCTCTCGTACAGGCGGGAACACACAGATACGCAGTATTTT. Its translation: CASTPLSYRREHTDTQYF.

This clonotype was observed at least ten times. The chain carries TRBV6-1 and TRBJ2-7, with D possibly TRBD1 on 5 matching bases. Germline V gives CDR1 MNHNS, CDR2 SASEGT. Trimming pared 5 bases from V and 4 bases from J, leaving 9 bases between. The CDR3 has 12 residues. CDR3 loop: CASSPDIYEQYF. In nucleotides, the CDR3 is TGTGCCAGCAGTCCGGACATTTACGAGCAGTACTTC.

The chain carries TRBV5-1 and TRBJ2-5; D possibly uses TRBD1 or TRBD2 (5 bases each). CDR3 length equals 16 residues. V was pared by 3 bases and J by 5 bases, with 20 bases between. Germline values: CDR1 SGHRS, CDR2 YFSETQ. The DNA for the CDR3 is TGCGCCAGCAGCTATGGAAGCCGGGACCCCGGCGAGACCCAGTACTTC. Translating it yields CASSYGSRDPGETQYF. Full variable domain (outside the CDR3, taken from reference TRBV5-1 and TRBJ2-5): KAGVTQTPRYLIKTRGQQVTLSCSPISGHRSVSWYQQTPGQGLQFLFEYFSETQRNKGNFPGRFSGRQFSNSRSEMNVSTLELGDSALYLCASSYGSRDPGETQYFGPGTRLLVL.

This clonotype was detected many times. This chain uses TRBV11-3 with TRBJ2-5; D ambiguous. Looked up from germline, CDR1 is SGHNT and CDR2 is YENEEA. The V end was cut by 5 bases, the J end by 2 bases, with 9 bases between. The CDR3 length is 13 residues. The CDR3 DNA reads TGTGCCAGCAGCCCCTCAGAGCAAGAGACCCAGTACTTC. It yields the protein CASSPSEQETQYF.

This clonotype was observed many times. This chain uses TRBV19 with TRBJ1-2; D is perhaps TRBD1 (5 bases). The length of the CDR3 is 14 residues. Trimming took 7 bases from V and 3 from J, leaving 15 bases between them. Germline V gives CDR1 LNHDA, CDR2 SQIVND (reference sequence). The CDR3 coding sequence is TGTGCCAGTACCATGCAAGGGGTACACTATGGCTACACCTTC. It encodes CASTMQGVHYGYTF.

About this clonotype: A junction boundary mismatches the germline segment, possibly from a read error. This chain joins TRBV5-1 and TRBJ1-2; D may be TRBD1 (6 bases). Germline CDR1 SGHRS, CDR2 YFSETQ. The CDR3 loop spans 14 amino acids. The CDR3: CASSFIEQGYGYTF. The DNA for the CDR3 is TGTGCCAGCAGCTTCATAGAACAGGGCTATGGCTACACCTTC.

This clonotype was counted once. The chain joins TRBV9 to TRBJ2-6; D is tentatively TRBD1 or TRBD2 (5 bases each). CDR3 length: 18 residues. V lost 4 bases and J 1 base, leaving 18 bases between the germline ends. Per the germline V gene, CDR1 is SGDLS and CDR2 is YYNGEE. The CDR3 is CASSLTGPWRSGANVLTF. In nucleotides, the CDR3 is TGTGCCAGCAGCTTAACGGGACCATGGAGATCTGGGGCCAACGTCCTGACTTTC.

This clonotype was counted many times. The chain recombines TRBV12-3 or TRBV12-4 with TRBJ2-5; D is undetermined. Trimming pared 5 bases from V and 4 bases from J, leaving 11 bases between. CDR3 length equals 13 residues. Written as DNA, the CDR3 is TGTGCCAGCAGTCGAAATCAGGCAGAGACCCAGTACTTC. As protein: CASSRNQAETQYF.

The chain links TRBV12-3 or TRBV12-4 to TRBJ2-3; TRBD2 matches 7 bases. The CDR3 sequence is 14 residues long. V dropped 8 bases and J dropped 7; count of bases not matched to a gene: 12. The CDR3 region is CASHAEGGPHTQYF. The CDR3 DNA reads TGTGCCAGCCACGCGGAGGGAGGGCCACATACGCAGTATTTT.

This clonotype has a count of ten or more. The V call is TRBV20-1, the J call TRBJ2-3; 9 bases are shared with TRBD2. The CDR3 sequence is 18 residues long. Looked up from germline, CDR1 is DFQATT and CDR2 is SNEGSKA (reference sequence). The J segment lost 5 bases and the V segment lost 3 bases, leaving 18 bases of the junction unmatched. The CDR3 region is CSARNWASGTQKEDTQYF. The CDR3 DNA reads as TGCAGTGCTAGGAATTGGGCTAGCGGGACGCAAAAGGAAGATACGCAGTATTTT.

The rearrangement joins TRBV6-1 to TRBJ2-7, with 9 bases identical to TRBD1. The ends lost 5 bases at V and 2 bases at J; junction bases unmatched: 10. The length of the CDR3 is 16 residues. Germline CDR1 reads MNHNS; CDR2 reads SASEGT. Here the CDR3 reads CASSTNYRGLTYEQYF. In DNA form, the CDR3 reads TGTGCCAGCAGTACTAACTACAGGGGGCTTACCTACGAGCAGTACTTC.

J is TRBJ2-2 and V is TRBV9, with D possibly matching TRBD2 (7 bases). CDR3 length: 15 amino acids. Trimming left V 4 bases short and J 4 bases short, with 14 bases between. Germline-derived CDR1 and CDR2 are SGDLS and YYNGEE. The CDR3 protein is CASSQRDKITGELFF. CDR3 bases: TGTGCCAGCAGCCAGCGGGACAAAATCACCGGGGAGCTGTTTTTT.

This clonotype was recorded at least ten times. The chain joins TRBV15 to TRBJ2-3; D is unresolved. The CDR3 runs 15 residues. Germline values: CDR1 LNHNV, CDR2 YYDKDF (reference sequence). Deletions cut 0 bases from V and 2 bases from J, with 9 bases between. This CDR3 reads CATSRDSDFTDTQYF. The CDR3 DNA is TGTGCCACCAGCAGAGATTCTGATTTCACAGATACGCAGTATTTT.

This clonotype was recorded many times. In DNA form, the CDR3 reads TGTGCCAGCAGTTACCTAGCGGGAGTGGAGGAGCAGTACTTC. Its protein product is CASSYLAGVEEQYF. The V call is TRBV6-5, the J call TRBJ2-7; TRBD2 agrees at 10 bases. V lost 2 bases and J lost 7; bases outside the gene matches: 5. Germline values: CDR1 MNHEY, CDR2 SVGAGI. This CDR3 contains 14 residues.

The V call is TRBV9, the J call TRBJ2-1; D unclear. Trimming removed 0 bases from V and 4 bases from J, with 5 bases in between. The V gene's germline CDR1 is SGDLS and CDR2 YYNGEE. This CDR3 region has 13 residues. Here the CDR3 reads CASSVDSYNEQFF. The CDR3 nucleotides are TGTGCCAGCAGCGTAGATTCGTACAATGAGCAGTTCTTC.

The chain carries TRBV12-3 or TRBV12-4 and TRBJ1-5, with TRBD1 as a possible D gene (5 bases). The CDR3 spans 15 residues. V dropped 6 bases and J dropped 4 bases, with 16 bases sitting between them. In DNA, the CDR3 is TGTGCCAGCAGCCTTTCGGGGGGAGGTAATCAGCCCCAGCATTTT. This sequence encodes CASSLSGGGNQPQHF.

As concerns this clonotype: At one end the junction does not follow the germline gene, possibly because of a read error. J is TRBJ2-7 and V is TRBV4-1; no definite D call. This CDR3 has 16 residues. Germline assignment: CDR1 MGHRA and CDR2 YSYEKL. The CDR3 region has the DNA TGCGCCGGCAGCCAAGACGTCGTTACCAACGCCTACGAGCAGTACTTC. Its translation is CAGSQDVVTNAYEQYF.

This clonotype was observed at least ten times. The chain joins TRBV6-5 to TRBJ1-4; D gene ambiguous. The CDR3 is made up of 15 amino acids. Per germline, CDR1 MNHEY and CDR2 SVGAGI. Deletions cut 2 bases from V and 8 bases from J, with 15 bases between. In nucleotides, the CDR3 is TGTGCCAGCAGTTACGAGATAGGCCCCGAAGAAAAACTGTTTTTT. This translates into CASSYEIGPEEKLFF.

This clonotype was detected ten times or more. The chain has TRBV12-3 or TRBV12-4 and TRBJ2-7; a weak D match, TRBD1 (6 bases). The CDR3 spans 15 residues. Trimming pared 6 bases from V and 1 base from J, leaving 16 bases between. The CDR3, as DNA: TGTGCCAGCAGAGCTGGACAGTTGTTTTCCTACGAGCAGTACTTC. This codes for CASRAGQLFSYEQYF.

This chain connects TRBV29-1 to TRBJ2-1; 12 bases fit TRBD2. The germline V gene has CDR1 SQVTM and CDR2 ANQGSEA. V lost 3 bases, J lost 7 bases, and 7 bases stayed unmatched. This CDR3 has 15 residues. The CDR3 sequence is CSVDASGRAVNEQFF. The CDR3 DNA sequence: TGCAGCGTTGACGCTAGCGGGAGGGCTGTTAATGAGCAGTTCTTC.